The 32 T cell receptor beta chains below were found in one sample sequenced in a study of blood T cell repertoires in COVID-19. Produced via immunoSEQ multiplex PCR; TCRdb's table is partial and in-frame only. The sample includes 200,000 to 250,000 clones, roughly 82% seen only once; the top ten take 4.9%. Sequences were obtained from peripheral blood. The receptors originated from a woman aged 80 or older with active or convalescent COVID-19.

The J gene is TRBJ2-1, the V gene TRBV5-8; possibly TRBD2 for D (5 bases). CDR1 is SGHTS, CDR2 YDEGEE, per germline. The CDR3 length is 15 residues. V lost 1 base and J 3 bases, leaving 11 bases between the germline ends. Here the CDR3 reads CASSLRRTYYNEQFF. The CDR3 nucleotides read TGTGCCAGCAGCTTGCGCAGGACTTACTACAATGAGCAGTTCTTC.

The genes are TRBV7-2 and TRBJ2-5; TRBD1 is a possible D gene (8 bases). The CDR3 is 17 residues long. Germline V gene sequence: CDR1 SGHTA, CDR2 FQGNSA. The V and J ends lost 1 base and 3 bases respectively, with 18 bases between them. The CDR3 spells CASSLGPDRAGEETQYF. The CDR3 bases are TGTGCCAGCAGCTTAGGCCCGGACAGGGCGGGAGAAGAGACCCAGTACTTC.

The genes are TRBV7-2 and TRBJ2-1, with 12 nucleotides matching TRBD2. The CDR3 sequence is 18 residues long. Unmatched junction bases numbered 7, after V lost 1 base and J lost 3 bases. CDR1 SGHTA and CDR2 FQGNSA come from the germline V gene. The CDR3 DNA reads as TGTGCCAGCAGCTTAGTGACTAGCGGGGGCAGCTTCTACAATGAGCAGTTCTTC. Translating it yields CASSLVTSGGSFYNEQFF. Supplemented by reference TRBV7-2 and TRBJ2-1, the full variable domain reads GAGVSQSPSNKVTEKGKDVELRCDPISGHTALYWYRQSLGQGLEFLIYFQGNSAPDKSGLPSDRFSAERTGGSVSTLTIQRTQQEDSAVYLCASSLVTSGGSFYNEQFFGPGTRLTVL.

The gene calls are TRBV19 and TRBJ1-5; D is perhaps TRBD1 (6 bases). The germline V gene encodes CDR1 LNHDA and CDR2 SQIVND (reference sequence). Trimming left V 4 bases short and J 0 bases short, with 19 bases between. The CDR3 covers 18 residues. The CDR3 DNA follows: TGTGCCAGTAGTACGACGGCGATTTTGACAGGTAGCAATCAGCCCCAGCATTTT. It codes for CASSTTAILTGSNQPQHF.

The chain combines TRBV14 with TRBJ2-3; maybe TRBD1 (5 bases). Trimming took off 4 bases at V and 0 bases at J, with 11 bases between the two ends. The CDR3 has 15 amino acids. Germline assignment: CDR1 SGHDN and CDR2 FVKESK. In DNA form, the CDR3 reads TGTGCCAGCAGCCCGGTTGGGGCTAGCACAGATACGCAGTATTTT. Translating it yields CASSPVGASTDTQYF.

This clone appeared a single time. This CDR3 is CAWSVGAWDYGYTF. CDR3 DNA sequence: TGTGCCTGGAGTGTGGGGGCGTGGGACTATGGCTACACCTTC. This sequence joins TRBV30 and TRBJ1-2, with D possibly matching TRBD1 (6 bases). The CDR3 is 14 residues long. Per the germline V gene, CDR1 is GTSNPN and CDR2 is SVGIG (reference sequence). V dropped 0 bases and J dropped 3 bases, with 11 bases sitting between them.

The gene calls are TRBV3-1 (or the pseudogene TRBV3-2) and TRBJ2-2, with D possibly TRBD2 on 7 matching bases. Germline V lookup: CDR1 LGHDT, CDR2 YNNKEL (reference sequence). The CDR3 is 15 amino acids. Trimming took off 1 base at V and 2 bases at J, with 8 bases between the two ends. The CDR3 loop reads CASSQGGGNTGELFF. In DNA, the CDR3 is TGTGCCAGCAGCCAAGGGGGGGGCAACACCGGGGAGCTGTTTTTT.

The chain links TRBV3-1 (or the pseudogene TRBV3-2) to TRBJ1-1; perhaps TRBD1 as D (6 bases). Germline assignment: CDR1 LGHDT and CDR2 YNNKEL (reference sequence). CDR3 length: 14 amino acids. V was shortened by 4 bases and J by 3 bases, with 12 bases between the two germline ends. In nucleotides, the CDR3 is TGTGCCAGCAGCCTCAGGGGCGCCGACACTGAAGCTTTCTTT. Amino acid sequence: CASSLRGADTEAFF.

The rearrangement links TRBV10-1 to TRBJ1-1; D is uncertain. Germline V gene sequence: CDR1 WNHNN, CDR2 SYGVQD (reference sequence). With 5 bases removed from V and 6 bases from J, the gap between germline ends came to 13 bases. This CDR3 is 13 amino acids long. The CDR3 sequence is CASSIGRTAEAFF. CDR3 coding DNA: TGCGCCAGCAGTATCGGACGGACTGCTGAAGCTTTCTTT.

The chain carries TRBV5-1 and TRBJ2-5, with 10 bases aligning to TRBD2. The V gene end was trimmed by 5 bases and the J gene end by 4 bases; junction bases not matched to a gene: 5. The germline V gene encodes CDR1 SGHRS and CDR2 YFSETQ. This CDR3 has 14 amino acids. Written as DNA, the CDR3 is TGCGCCAGCAGATGGCTAGCGGGAGTAGAGACCCAGTACTTC. Its protein is CASRWLAGVETQYF.

The V and J genes are TRBV12-3 or TRBV12-4 and TRBJ2-7, with D possibly matching TRBD2 (6 bases). V lost 2 bases and J lost 6, with 8 bases in between. This CDR3 comprises 12 residues. CDR3 region: CASSLTEGEQYF. CDR3 DNA sequence: TGTGCCAGCAGTTTAACGGAGGGCGAGCAGTACTTC.

There are a few counts of this clone. This chain links TRBV9 with TRBJ1-3; a possible D gene is TRBD1 (5 bases). Trimming pared 1 base from V and 2 bases from J, leaving 13 bases between. CDR1 and CDR2 from the germline V gene are SGDLS and YYNGEE. CDR3 length: 16 residues. The CDR3 DNA sequence: TGTGCCAGCAGCGTATCACCGGCAGGGACTGGAAACACCATATATTTT. Protein sequence: CASSVSPAGTGNTIYF.

The chain uses TRBV5-1 and TRBJ2-2; 8 bases are a match to TRBD1. The CDR3 runs 14 residues. After removal of 4 bases from V and 4 bases from J, the junction contained 3 bases not matched to a gene. Germline V CDR1 and CDR2: SGHRS, YFSETQ. CDR3 coding DNA: TGCGCCAGCAGCCTGGACAGGGCCACCGGGGAGCTGTTTTTT. It codes for CASSLDRATGELFF.

The chain uses TRBV20-1 and TRBJ2-6; D possibly corresponds to TRBD2 (6 bases). Germline V gene lookup returns CDR1 DFQATT and CDR2 SNEGSKA (reference sequence). The V gene lost 3 bases and the J gene lost 0 bases, with 30 bases spanning the gap. This CDR3 region has 22 residues. The CDR3 loop reads CSASPRAGLGTSYFSGANVLTF. The CDR3 DNA sequence: TGCAGTGCTAGTCCTAGGGCAGGGCTCGGGACTTCTTATTTCTCTGGGGCCAACGTCCTGACTTTC.

The V gene is TRBV5-1, the J gene TRBJ2-1; no clear D. The CDR3 totals 13 residues. Trimming cost V 0 bases and J 15 bases, with 16 bases left between them. CDR1 is SGHRS, CDR2 YFSETQ, per germline. The CDR3 region is CASSLESAEQSFF. DNA of the CDR3: TGCGCCAGCAGCTTGGAAAGTGCGGAACAATCGTTCTTC.

The chain uses TRBV28 and TRBJ2-7; D unresolved. Trimming shortened V by 6 bases and J by 4 bases, and 10 bases separated the two germline ends. There are 12 residues in the CDR3. Germline CDR1 and CDR2: MDHEN and SYDVKM. The CDR3 region has the DNA TGTGCCAGCAGGTGGGCAAGTTACGAGCAGTACTTC. Encoded protein: CASRWASYEQYF.

The chain has TRBV5-1 and TRBJ1-1; D gene ambiguous. The CDR3 runs to 13 residues. Germline CDR1 is SGHRS and CDR2 is YFSETQ. V lost 5 bases and J 1 base, leaving 9 bases between the germline ends. The CDR3, as DNA: TGCGCCAGCAGGTCCCAGGAGAACACTGAAGCTTTCTTT. Residues: CASRSQENTEAFF.

The chain employs TRBV15 and TRBJ1-4; D is unclear. The V gene lost 6 bases and the J gene lost 6 bases, with 14 bases spanning the gap. The CDR3 covers 14 residues. Germline V CDR1 and CDR2: LNHNV, YYDKDF (reference sequence). CDR3 loop: CATSTRRSDEKLFF. The CDR3 nucleotides read TGTGCCACCAGTACGCGGAGGTCTGATGAAAAACTGTTTTTT.

The rearrangement joins TRBV5-1 to TRBJ2-2, with 8 bases that match TRBD1. V dropped 3 bases and J dropped 5; count of bases not matched to a gene: 6. Germline-derived CDR1 and CDR2 are SGHRS and YFSETQ. This CDR3 is built from 15 residues. The DNA for the CDR3 is TGCGCCAGCAGCTCTTTCGGACAGGGTACCGGGGAGCTGTTTTTT. Amino acid sequence: CASSSFGQGTGELFF.

The chain joins TRBV5-5 to TRBJ1-1; D remains ambiguous. The CDR3 has 12 residues. The V gene lost 4 bases and the J gene lost 1 base, with 5 bases spanning the gap. Germline-derived CDR1 and CDR2 are SGHKS and YYEKEE (reference sequence). CDR3 coding DNA: TGTGCCAGCAGCCCACAGAACACTGAAGCTTTCTTT. Translated: CASSPQNTEAFF.

The gene calls are TRBV10-3 and TRBJ2-1; D gene uncertain. This CDR3 is built from 14 residues. With 4 bases removed from V and 2 bases from J, the gap between germline ends came to 9 bases. Germline CDR1 ENHRY, CDR2 SYGVKD. In nucleotides, the CDR3 is TGTGCCATCAGTGGGAGCGTAGCCTACAATGAGCAGTTCTTC. Residues: CAISGSVAYNEQFF.

The V gene is TRBV6-5, the J gene TRBJ1-6; perhaps TRBD1 as D (5 bases). Germline CDR1 MNHEY, CDR2 SVGAGI. There are 15 residues in the CDR3. With 7 bases removed from V and 8 bases from J, the gap between germline ends came to 18 bases. In DNA, the CDR3 is TGTGCCAGCACTGGGAGGGGACTTATCTATTCACCCCTCCACTTT. Translated: CASTGRGLIYSPLHF.

This chain links TRBV3-1 (or the pseudogene TRBV3-2) with TRBJ2-5; 11 bases fit TRBD2. Trimming took 6 bases from V and 4 from J; bases not matched to a gene: 7. Germline loops: CDR1 LGHDT, CDR2 YNNKEL (reference sequence). The CDR3 consists of 15 residues. The CDR3 is CASRFSGGARETQYF. In DNA form, the CDR3 reads TGTGCCAGCAGGTTTAGCGGGGGGGCCCGAGAGACCCAGTACTTC.

V gene TRBV7-9 combines with J gene TRBJ2-1; 14 bases line up with TRBD2. J gave up 12 bases and V 5 bases, and 9 bases lay outside the gene matches. The CDR3 extends over 15 amino acids. The germline CDR1 and CDR2 sequences are SEHNR and FQNEAQ (reference sequence). CDR3 protein: CASSPRLAGGPGQFF. In DNA, the CDR3 is TGTGCCAGCAGCCCCCGACTAGCGGGAGGGCCGGGGCAGTTCTTC.

V and J are TRBV6-5 and TRBJ2-3, with 9 bases matching TRBD2. V lost 5 bases and J lost 1; bases outside the gene matches: 4. Germline CDR1 reads MNHEY; CDR2 reads SVGAGI. This CDR3 contains 15 residues. The CDR3: CASSTRGGGTDTQYF. DNA for the CDR3: TGTGCCAGCAGTACGCGGGGGGGCGGCACAGATACGCAGTATTTT.

The chain joins TRBV2 to TRBJ2-5, with 9 nucleotides matching TRBD1. Unmatched junction bases numbered 12, after V lost 5 bases and J lost 5 bases. There are 16 residues in the CDR3. Germline CDR1 is SNHLY and CDR2 is FYNNEI. CDR3 sequence: CASSKTGTGLLETQYF. CDR3 bases: TGTGCCAGCAGTAAGACCGGGACAGGGCTTTTGGAGACCCAGTACTTC.

This chain joins TRBV30 and TRBJ2-5, with TRBD1 matching over 7 bases. CDR3 length: 15 residues. From germline, CDR1 is GTSNPN and CDR2 SVGIG (reference sequence). Losses at the gene ends were 8 bases for V and 0 bases for J; bases not matched to a gene: 12. The CDR3 DNA is TGTGCCGGGGATACGGGGACAGCTTACCAAGAGACCCAGTACTTC. Protein product: CAGDTGTAYQETQYF.

This clone has only a few counts. V is TRBV14 and J is TRBJ1-2; D remains unclear. V lost 4 bases, J lost 4 bases, and 7 bases lay in between. The germline gives CDR1 SGHDN, CDR2 FVKESK. The CDR3 is 12 residues long. CDR3: CASSPSSYGYTF. CDR3 nucleotide sequence: TGTGCCAGCAGCCCGAGCTCCTATGGCTACACCTTC.

The count of this clone is one. The chain uses TRBV28 and TRBJ1-1; TRBD1 matches at 11 bases. V was clipped by 4 bases and J by 7 bases; unmatched bases: 8. CDR1 and CDR2 (germline): MDHEN, SYDVKM. CDR3 length equals 15 residues. The CDR3 region has the DNA TGTGCCAGCAGTTCCTTCCGGGACAGGGGGTTTGAAGCTTTCTTT. It is translated as CASSSFRDRGFEAFF.

There are a few counts of this clone. CDR3 sequence: CASSGGTSLVDQYF. The CDR3 bases are TGTGCCAGCAGCGGCGGGACTAGCCTAGTCGATCAGTACTTC. The genes are TRBV2 and TRBJ2-7; TRBD2 aligns across 9 bases. This CDR3 has 14 amino acids. Germline CDR1 SNHLY, CDR2 FYNNEI. The trim removed 6 bases at V and 10 bases at J, leaving 13 bases unmatched.

This rearrangement joins TRBV30 to TRBJ1-1; TRBD1 is a possible D gene (6 bases). V was cut by 2 bases and J by 11 bases, with 15 bases left in between. Germline CDR1 reads GTSNPN; CDR2 reads SVGIG (reference sequence). This CDR3 has 12 amino acids. The CDR3 region is CAWSQGTNVAFF. Here the CDR3 DNA reads TGTGCCTGGAGTCAGGGGACCAACGTGGCTTTCTTT.

The rearrangement uses TRBV11-2 and TRBJ2-5; 10 nucleotides match TRBD2. Germline assignment: CDR1 SGHAT and CDR2 FQNNGV. The CDR3 length is 15 residues. J gave up 5 bases and V 5 bases, and 8 bases lay outside the gene matches. The CDR3 bases are TGTGCCAGCAGCGTAGCCGGGACTAGCGAGGAGACCCAGTACTTC. Translated: CASSVAGTSEETQYF.